This TCR beta chain was identified during a study of response to subunit inactivated influenza vaccine. V was cut by 3 bases and J by 4 bases, with 15 bases left in between. Germline V gene sequence: CDR1 KGHSH, CDR2 LQKENI. The CDR3 has 15 residues. Study conclusions and caveats: Authors suggested few new T cells are recruited by each seasonal influenza vaccination.

MiXCR, applied by TCRdb to the RT-PCR reads, yields one record per CDR3 protein. In the table there are 500,000 to 600,000 distinct CDR3 sequences, around 8% of which are singletons. This clonotype was recorded a few times. Antigen specificity is unknown. The gene calls are TRBV18 and TRBJ1-1, with D uncertain. The specimen was PBMCs from blood, collected around 25 months after vaccination. This receptor was obtained from a man between 45 and 75 years old who received an inactivated influenza vaccine. The DNA of the CDR3 is TGTGCCAGCTCACCCCAAACTCTATCGGGCACTGAAGCTTTCTTT. This translates into CASSPQTLSGTEAFF.